This T cell receptor (beta chain) derives from a study of blood T cell repertoires in COVID-19. The wider study: COVID-19 samples from acute and convalescent phases originated in the United States, Italy and Spain. Sample material is recorded as cDNA or gDNA derived from T cells, B-cell-depleted T cells, or PBMCs.

As processed by the authors: Estimation of nucleated cell counts was performed using reference gene primer amplification. Using immunoSEQ multiplex PCR, the repertoire was profiled, and TCRdb retains in-frame clones only, with some absent. V and J calls and clone size are those listed in that table; D and trimming were worked out from the DNA. The top ten clones hold about 2.5% of a sample with about 28,000 clones, around 92% of them seen once. Specimen: peripheral blood. This TCR derives from a human donor in a cohort sampled during active COVID-19.

Here the CDR3 reads CATDQGKGEKLFF. The CDR3 DNA reads TGCGCCACCGATCAGGGGAAGGGTGAAAAACTGTTTTTT. The chain recombines TRBV4-1 with TRBJ1-4, with D tentatively TRBD1 (6 bases). Germline values: CDR1 MGHRA, CDR2 YSYEKL. The CDR3 has 13 amino acids. Trimming cost V 10 bases and J 7 bases, with 16 bases left between them.